Presented here are 30 T cell receptor beta chains from one specimen sequenced in a study of blood T cell repertoires in COVID-19. Assay used: immunoSEQ multiplex PCR; TCRdb lists only in-frame clones, some missing. The sample carries about 280,000 clones, roughly 85% recorded once. Input material: PBMCs or T cells enriched from blood (not recorded which). The receptor source for this set is a woman aged 50 to 65 who had recovered from COVID-19.

This chain joins TRBV27 and TRBJ1-6, with TRBD1 matching 8 bases. V dropped 3 bases and J dropped 7; count of bases not matched to a gene: 5. The germline V gene encodes CDR1 MNHEY and CDR2 SMNVEV (reference sequence). The CDR3 extends over 15 amino acids. Written as DNA, the CDR3 is TGTGCCAGCAGTTTGCGACAGGGGACCAATTCACCCCTCCACTTT. It is translated as CASSLRQGTNSPLHF.

The chain is built from TRBV7-2 and TRBJ1-1, with D possibly TRBD1 on 5 matching bases. The CDR3 contains 15 residues. Germline V gives CDR1 SGHTA, CDR2 FQGNSA. The ends were cut back, 5 bases at V and 0 bases at J, with 13 bases in the middle. Here the CDR3 DNA reads TGTGCCAGCAGCCCGATGGACACCCTGAACACTGAAGCTTTCTTT. It yields the protein CASSPMDTLNTEAFF. Together with reference TRBV7-2 and TRBJ1-1, the CDR3 gives the full variable domain: GAGVSQSPSNKVTEKGKDVELRCDPISGHTALYWYRQSLGQGLEFLIYFQGNSAPDKSGLPSDRFSAERTGGSVSTLTIQRTQQEDSAVYLCASSPMDTLNTEAFFGQGTRLTVV.

The chain is built from TRBV6-1 and TRBJ1-4; maybe TRBD1 (5 bases). This CDR3 is built from 15 residues. In germline, CDR1 is MNHNS, CDR2 SASEGT. V lost 1 base, J lost 7 bases, and 13 bases lay in between. The CDR3: CASSEVGVGREKLFF. DNA of the CDR3: TGTGCCAGCAGTGAAGTGGGCGTGGGGCGTGAAAAACTGTTTTTT.

V is TRBV24-1 and J is TRBJ2-5; 10 bases match TRBD1. In germline, CDR1 is KGHDR, CDR2 SFDVKD. This CDR3 has 15 residues. The junction had 6 bases not matched to a gene; V was cut back by 6 bases and J by 3 bases. The CDR3 region has the DNA TGTGCCACCAGTTCAGGCGGGACAGGGGAAGAGACCCAGTACTTC. Translation gives CATSSGGTGEETQYF.

The chain is built from TRBV10-2 and TRBJ2-3; maybe TRBD1 (5 bases). CDR1 and CDR2 (germline): WSHSY, SAAADI. This CDR3 region has 14 residues. The germline V and J ends were trimmed by 6 bases and 6 bases, with 16 bases remaining between them. As DNA, the CDR3 is TGCGCCAGCAGATCCCCCAGGGTCTCCGATACGCAGTATTTT. The encoded protein is CASRSPRVSDTQYF.

The V and J genes are TRBV3-1 (or the pseudogene TRBV3-2) and TRBJ2-7; D may be TRBD1 (6 bases). Germline V gene data show CDR1 as LGHDT and CDR2 as YNNKEL (reference sequence). This CDR3 is 15 amino acids long. V was cut by 0 bases and J by 2 bases, with 11 bases left in between. This CDR3 reads CASSQDADSTYEQYF. CDR3 in DNA: TGTGCCAGCAGCCAAGACGCGGACAGCACCTACGAGCAGTACTTC.

The chain carries TRBV2 and TRBJ2-7; TRBD1 matches at 7 bases. After removal of 6 bases from V and 4 bases from J, the junction contained 9 bases not matched to a gene. CDR1 and CDR2 from the germline V gene are SNHLY and FYNNEI. CDR3 length: 14 amino acids. CDR3: CASRSQGVVYEQYF. CDR3 bases: TGTGCCAGCAGGAGCCAGGGGGTGGTGTACGAGCAGTACTTC.

The V gene is TRBV24-1, the J gene TRBJ1-4, with 7 bases that match TRBD1. Germline loops: CDR1 KGHDR, CDR2 SFDVKD. V lost 3 bases and J lost 0; bases outside the gene matches: 3. CDR3 length: 16 amino acids. CDR3 nucleotide sequence: TGTGCCACCAGTGATGGCCAGGGGGCAACTAATGAAAAACTGTTTTTT. Protein sequence: CATSDGQGATNEKLFF.

The chain is built from TRBV9 and TRBJ2-1; no firm D call. CDR1 and CDR2 from the germline V gene are SGDLS and YYNGEE. The length of the CDR3 is 13 residues. V was clipped by 4 bases and J by 2 bases, with 7 bases between them. The CDR3 protein is CASSPDTYNEQFF. For the CDR3, the DNA is TGTGCCAGCAGCCCAGATACCTACAATGAGCAGTTCTTC.

The chain is built from TRBV11-2 and TRBJ1-4; TRBD1 matches 8 bases. The germline CDR1 and CDR2 sequences are SGHAT and FQNNGV. The CDR3 loop spans 15 amino acids. J gave up 5 bases and V 5 bases, and 7 bases lay outside the gene matches. For the CDR3, the DNA is TGTGCCAGCAGCCCATCAGGGGGCCCCAATGAAAAACTGTTTTTT. It yields the protein CASSPSGGPNEKLFF.

The chain employs TRBV24-1 and TRBJ1-5, with TRBD1 as a possible D gene (5 bases). This CDR3 region has 15 residues. Trimming took 5 bases from V and 4 from J, leaving 14 bases between them. Germline-derived CDR1 and CDR2 are KGHDR and SFDVKD. CDR3 nucleotide sequence: TGTGCCACCAGTGCCAGTGGGGGGGTGAATCAGCCCCAGCATTTT. Translating gives CATSASGGVNQPQHF.

The rearrangement links TRBV6-5 to TRBJ1-2; 8 positions agree with TRBD1. The CDR3 covers 15 residues. Germline-derived CDR1 and CDR2 are MNHEY and SVGAGI. V trimming: 5 bases; J trimming: 4 bases; junction bases outside the gene matches: 9. For the CDR3, the DNA is TGTGCCAGCAGTCGCCTCGACAGGGGTACCTATGGCTACACCTTC. Amino acid sequence: CASSRLDRGTYGYTF.

The chain couples TRBV15 to TRBJ2-7, with a weak D call TRBD1 (6 bases). This CDR3 comprises 16 residues. The germline CDR1 and CDR2 sequences are LNHNV and YYDKDF (reference sequence). The V end lost 2 bases, the J end lost 6 bases, and 20 bases lay between the germline ends. CDR3: CATSRKGQPQGSEQYF. CDR3 DNA sequence: TGTGCCACCAGCAGAAAGGGACAACCCCAGGGTAGCGAGCAGTACTTC.

This clone was seen a single time. The chain is built from TRBV5-1 and TRBJ2-1, with D maybe TRBD2 (5 bases). The germline V gene has CDR1 SGHRS and CDR2 YFSETQ. CDR3 length: 14 amino acids. V lost 0 bases and J lost 6, with 10 bases in between. The DNA of the CDR3 is TGCGCCAGCAGCTTGGGGACTCCCCCCAATGAGCAGTTCTTC. Its translation: CASSLGTPPNEQFF. The variable domain in full, completed from reference TRBV5-1 and TRBJ2-1, reads KAGVTQTPRYLIKTRGQQVTLSCSPISGHRSVSWYQQTPGQGLQFLFEYFSETQRNKGNFPGRFSGRQFSNSRSEMNVSTLELGDSALYLCASSLGTPPNEQFFGPGTRLTVL.

The chain recombines TRBV7-2 with TRBJ1-4; D is perhaps TRBD1 (5 bases). The germline CDR1 and CDR2 sequences are SGHTA and FQGNSA. V was pared by 1 base and J by 8 bases, with 14 bases between. CDR3 length: 15 amino acids. In nucleotides, the CDR3 is TGTGCCAGCAGCTTAGTGTGGGGGGTAGAGGAAAAACTGTTTTTT. This translates into CASSLVWGVEEKLFF. Supplemented by reference TRBV7-2 and TRBJ1-4, the full variable domain reads GAGVSQSPSNKVTEKGKDVELRCDPISGHTALYWYRQSLGQGLEFLIYFQGNSAPDKSGLPSDRFSAERTGGSVSTLTIQRTQQEDSAVYLCASSLVWGVEEKLFFGSGTQLSVL.

The V call is TRBV5-1, the J call TRBJ1-4; D remains ambiguous. Germline V lookup: CDR1 SGHRS, CDR2 YFSETQ. Trimming removed 3 bases at V and 10 bases at J, with 16 bases between. CDR3 length: 14 residues. The CDR3 coding sequence is TGCGCCAGCAGCTCGGAGGTCGGCCCCCTAAAACTGTTTTTT. It encodes CASSSEVGPLKLFF.

The rearrangement links TRBV2 to TRBJ1-5; the D gene is possibly TRBD1 (5 bases). The CDR3 has 16 amino acids. Germline assignment: CDR1 SNHLY and CDR2 FYNNEI. V lost 5 bases and J lost 5, with 19 bases in between. The CDR3 DNA reads TGTGCCAGCAGTTCCACCCCAGGGTCGGATTATCAGCCCCAGCATTTT. It encodes CASSSTPGSDYQPQHF.

The V gene is TRBV7-3, the J gene TRBJ2-2; 7 bases are a match to TRBD2. This CDR3 is 15 amino acids long. Germline CDR1 SGHTA, CDR2 FQGTGA. Trimming at V came to 3 bases and at J to 3 bases, leaving 4 bases not matched to a gene. The CDR3 nucleotides read TGTGCCAGCAGCTTTGGCGGGGGATACACCGGGGAGCTGTTTTTT. The encoded protein is CASSFGGGYTGELFF.

The gene calls are TRBV11-2 and TRBJ1-1; TRBD1 might be the D (6 bases). CDR3 length: 13 residues. CDR1 SGHAT and CDR2 FQNNGV come from the germline V gene. V gave up 4 bases and J gave up 1 base, with 7 bases separating them. The CDR3 DNA reads TGTGCCAGCAGCTGGGGGCGGAACACTGAAGCTTTCTTT. Translation gives CASSWGRNTEAFF.

V gene TRBV25-1 combines with J gene TRBJ1-6, with 9 nucleotides matching TRBD1. The length of the CDR3 is 15 residues. Germline V CDR1 and CDR2: MGHDK, SYGVNS. The trim removed 6 bases at V and 4 bases at J, leaving 4 bases unmatched. Here the CDR3 reads CASRRTGAYNSPLHF. Here the CDR3 DNA reads TGTGCCAGCAGGAGGACAGGGGCTTATAATTCACCCCTCCACTTT.

This clone was seen many times. V and J are TRBV11-2 and TRBJ2-5; 9 bases are a match to TRBD2. Germline CDR1 reads SGHAT; CDR2 reads FQNNGV. V dropped 5 bases and J dropped 5; count of bases not matched to a gene: 9. The length of the CDR3 is 15 residues. The CDR3 nucleotides are TGTGCCAGCAGCCGAGCCACTAGCGGGTCGGAGACCCAGTACTTC. Its translation: CASSRATSGSETQYF.

This chain joins TRBV18 and TRBJ2-2; D is uncertain. Germline CDR1 is KGHSH and CDR2 is LQKENI. V lost 5 bases and J 0 bases, leaving 7 bases between the germline ends. The CDR3 loop spans 14 amino acids. This CDR3 is CASSKTPNTGELFF. CDR3 sequence (DNA): TGTGCCAGCTCAAAAACACCGAACACCGGGGAGCTGTTTTTT. The full variable domain, with the rest looked up from reference TRBV18 and TRBJ2-2, is NAGVMQNPRHLVRRRGQEARLRCSPMKGHSHVYWYRQLPEEGLKFMVYLQKENIIDESGMPKERFSAEFPKEGPSILRIQQVVRGDSAAYFCASSKTPNTGELFFGEGSRLTVL.

In this sample, this clone turned up once. The chain carries TRBV5-1 and TRBJ2-5; D is unresolved. The CDR3 loop spans 12 amino acids. The germline V and J ends were trimmed by 3 bases and 3 bases, with 6 bases remaining between them. Germline V gene data show CDR1 as SGHRS and CDR2 as YFSETQ. The CDR3 loop reads CASSWPEETQYF. CDR3 nucleotides: TGCGCCAGCAGCTGGCCAGAAGAGACCCAGTACTTC.

This clone was counted between two and nine times. The genes are TRBV7-2 and TRBJ1-4, with D tentatively TRBD1 (5 bases). Germline V gene sequence: CDR1 SGHTA, CDR2 FQGNSA. The CDR3 has 15 amino acids. Trimming took 4 bases from V and 7 from J, leaving 16 bases between them. CDR3 nucleotide sequence: TGTGCCAGCAGCTGGGGCGGGGAAGGGGTTGAAAAACTGTTTTTT. Translating it yields CASSWGGEGVEKLFF.

Here the CDR3 DNA reads TGCGCCAGCAGTTATTACAGCGGTTACACAGATACGCAGTATTTT. Translation gives CASSYYSGYTDTQYF. The chain is built from TRBV5-1 and TRBJ2-3; D possibly corresponds to TRBD2 (5 bases). The germline CDR1 and CDR2 sequences are SGHRS and YFSETQ. The V and J ends lost 5 bases and 2 bases respectively, with 15 bases between them. This CDR3 contains 15 residues.

The genes are TRBV5-1 and TRBJ2-5; D unclear. Germline V gene lookup returns CDR1 SGHRS and CDR2 YFSETQ. Trimming cost V 2 bases and J 2 bases, with 4 bases left between them. CDR3 length: 12 amino acids. The CDR3 DNA sequence: TGCGCCAGCAGCTTCCTACAAGAGACCCAGTACTTC. Encoded protein: CASSFLQETQYF.

This chain connects TRBV7-9 to TRBJ1-2; D is uncertain. Trimming pared 3 bases from V and 0 bases from J, leaving 11 bases between. CDR3 size: 15 residues. Germline CDR1 is SEHNR and CDR2 is FQNEAQ (reference sequence). The CDR3 reads CASSFAHEANYGYTF. Here the CDR3 DNA reads TGTGCCAGCAGCTTCGCTCACGAGGCTAACTATGGCTACACCTTC.

The V gene is TRBV2, the J gene TRBJ2-5; D may be TRBD2 (6 bases). Deletions cut 6 bases from V and 7 bases from J, with 15 bases between. The CDR3 spans 13 residues. Germline lookup yields CDR1 SNHLY and CDR2 FYNNEI. The CDR3 DNA is TGTGCCAGCAGCGAAACGGGGCGGGGGACCCAGTACTTC. It translates to CASSETGRGTQYF.

The CDR3 DNA reads TGTGCCAGTAGTATATCGGGACTAGGCGTTGAGACCCAGTACTTC. This gives the protein CASSISGLGVETQYF. This chain joins TRBV19 and TRBJ2-5; 8 bases are shared with TRBD2. CDR1 is LNHDA and CDR2 is SQIVND in the germline V gene (reference sequence). This CDR3 has 15 amino acids. V gave up 2 bases and J gave up 5 bases; unmatched junction bases: 7.

This sequence joins TRBV28 and TRBJ2-7; D is possibly TRBD2 (5 bases). V was cut by 3 bases and J by 5 bases, with 17 bases left in between. The germline V gene encodes CDR1 MDHEN and CDR2 SYDVKM. CDR3 length: 15 residues. The CDR3 sequence is CASSFRREGRHEQYF. CDR3 nucleotides: TGTGCCAGCAGTTTTCGTCGAGAGGGAAGGCACGAGCAGTACTTC.